The rows below give T cell receptor beta chains drawn from one sample of a study of blood T cell repertoires in COVID-19. Assay used: immunoSEQ multiplex PCR; TCRdb lists only in-frame clones, some missing. Altogether some 56,000 clones are present, 80% being singletons, with the ten largest covering roughly 6.9%. The sequenced sample was peripheral blood. The receptors originated from a man aged 55 to 70 with acute or convalescent COVID-19. CDR3s include the opening cysteine and the closing phenylalanine or tryptophan. The order of the fields is V gene, CDR3 protein.

v_call: TRBV19
cdr3_aa: CASSIPAYQETQYF

v_call: TRBV7-6
cdr3_aa: CASSRLGGPGVNEQFF

v_call: TRBV14
cdr3_aa: CASSPQGISKQYF

v_call: TRBV5-6
cdr3_aa: CASSLVQNYGYTF

v_call: TRBV5-5
cdr3_aa: CASSPGLAEETQYF

v_call: TRBV3-1/TRBV3-2
cdr3_aa: CASSQTGQGGYTF

v_call: TRBV5-6
cdr3_aa: CASSLVRGYSGNTIYF

v_call: TRBV28
cdr3_aa: CASSRPTGGETQYF

v_call: TRBV5-6
cdr3_aa: CASSFTGGYETQYF

v_call: TRBV2
cdr3_aa: CASSAPGGRGNQPQHF

v_call: TRBV28
cdr3_aa: CASSLRGTVTGELFF

v_call: TRBV2
cdr3_aa: CASSETLNTEAFF

v_call: TRBV30
cdr3_aa: CAWAGEEKLFF

v_call: TRBV7-9
cdr3_aa: CASSLTQGWAFF

v_call: TRBV3-1/TRBV3-2
cdr3_aa: CASSQDTAGLETQYF

v_call: TRBV29-1
cdr3_aa: CSVEERGPPDTQYF

v_call: TRBV6-5
cdr3_aa: CASSFGGVEKLFF

v_call: TRBV3-1/TRBV3-2
cdr3_aa: CASSHLGGGAKTGELFF

v_call: TRBV30
cdr3_aa: CAWSRDRVSSGNTIYF

v_call: TRBV19
cdr3_aa: CASTRTDPNTEAFF

v_call: TRBV10-1
cdr3_aa: CASSDWTSGAGNEQFF

v_call: TRBV5-1
cdr3_aa: CASSPGQSPNYGYTF

v_call: TRBV6-5
cdr3_aa: CASGRGSSGNTIYF

v_call: TRBV18
cdr3_aa: CASSPRLSGAPDTQYF

v_call: TRBV6-5
cdr3_aa: CAISGGDRAYEQYF

v_call: TRBV6-5
cdr3_aa: CASRMEQGLASEQYF

v_call: TRBV19
cdr3_aa: CASSRTGDTEAFF

v_call: TRBV9
cdr3_aa: CASSVGGWTEAFF

v_call: TRBV6-5
cdr3_aa: CASSYTGNFNYGYTF

v_call: TRBV29-1
cdr3_aa: CSVETGVADTQYF

v_call: TRBV11-2
cdr3_aa: CASRTTGTSGGATDTQYF

v_call: TRBV5-6
cdr3_aa: CASIPNFGEQYF